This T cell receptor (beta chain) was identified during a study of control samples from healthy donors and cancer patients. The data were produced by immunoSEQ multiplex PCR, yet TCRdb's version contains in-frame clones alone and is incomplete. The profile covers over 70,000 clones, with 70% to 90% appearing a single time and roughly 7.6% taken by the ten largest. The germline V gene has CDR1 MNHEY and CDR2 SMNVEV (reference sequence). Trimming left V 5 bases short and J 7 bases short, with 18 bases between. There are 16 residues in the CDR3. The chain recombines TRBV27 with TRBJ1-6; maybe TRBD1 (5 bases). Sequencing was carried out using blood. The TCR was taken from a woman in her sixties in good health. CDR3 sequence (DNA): TGTGCCAGCAGTCTCAGACCCAAACGGGGGAATTCACCCCTCCACTTT. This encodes CASSLRPKRGNSPLHF.